The rows below give T cell receptor beta chains drawn from one sample of a study of CD8 T cells in Susac syndrome. Using its own MiXCR run on the immunoSEQ multiplex PCR reads, TCRdb lists one record per CDR3 protein. Here the sample spans over 130,000 distinct CDR3 sequences, approximately 96% being singletons. Material: CD4+ T cells from PBMCs. Receptor source: a human donor with multiple sclerosis. Each CDR3 is given with its conserved first and last residue. D genes are given only for firm matches.

-	TRBV7-9	TRBJ1-1	TGTGCCAGCAGCTTAGTCCGGCCAGGCGACGAAGCTTTCTTT	CASSLVRPGDEAFF
-	TRBV24-1	TRBJ1-5	TGTGCCACCAGTCCCTCCTTTGGAAGCAATCAGCCCCAGCATTTT	CATSPSFGSNQPQHF
-	TRBV7-8	TRBJ2-5	TGTGCCAGCAGCTTAGACGGGAGTTACCAAGAGACCCAGTACTTC	CASSLDGSYQETQYF
-	TRBV29-1	TRBJ2-7	TGCAGCGTTGACGGGAGCCGGGACAGAAGCTCCTACGAGCAGTACTTC	CSVDGSRDRSSYEQYF
-	TRBV29-1	TRBJ2-2	TGCAGCGTTGCGGACACCGGGGAGCTGTTTTTT	CSVADTGELFF
TRBD2	TRBV3-1	TRBJ2-7	TGTGCCAGCAGTTCAGTAGCGGGAGGGCCCGTCGAGCAGTACTTC	CASSSVAGGPVEQYF
TRBD1	TRBV6-2/TRBV6-3	TRBJ1-1	TGTGCCACCGAGGACAGGGGGAAGAGAGAGTCTGAAGCTTTCTTT	CATEDRGKRESEAFF
-	TRBV30	TRBJ2-7	TGTGCCTGGGCCCGTCCCTACGAGCAGTACTTC	CAWARPYEQYF
-	TRBV6-4	TRBJ2-6	TGTGCCAGCAGTGGTCAGGCTGGGGCCAACGTCCTGACTTTC	CASSGQAGANVLTF
-	TRBV5-1	TRBJ1-1	TGCGCCAGCAGAGGGGTTATGAACACTGAAGCTTTCTTT	CASRGVMNTEAFF
-	TRBV27	TRBJ2-5	TGTGCCAGCAGTTGGGGAGAAGGAGAGACCCAGTACTTC	CASSWGEGETQYF
-	TRBV27	TRBJ2-3	TGTGCCAGCAGTCCTCGGGGGACGACGCAGTATTTT	CASSPRGTTQYF
-	TRBV7-7	TRBJ2-4	TGTGCTAGCAGCTTAGCCCGTCCACCGGGGACCGCCAAAAACATTCAGTACTTC	CASSLARPPGTAKNIQYF
TRBD1	TRBV7-8	TRBJ1-2	TGTGCCAGCAGCTCTCCACGCGGGACAGGGGGCCTTGGCTACACCTTC	CASSSPRGTGGLGYTF
-	TRBV15	TRBJ2-1	TGTGCCACCAGCGTGCGGGACCACAATGAGCAGTTCTTC	CATSVRDHNEQFF
-	TRBV9	TRBJ2-3	TGTGCCAGCAGCCTCCGGTGGGGGAGCCCAGATACGCAGTATTTT	CASSLRWGSPDTQYF
-	TRBV29-1	TRBJ2-7	TGCAGCGCGAGGACACTTTCCTACGAGCAGTACTTC	CSARTLSYEQYF
TRBD1	TRBV12-3/TRBV12-4	TRBJ1-6	TGTGCCAGCAGTCGGGCGGACAGGGTCGGTTCACCCCTCCACTTT	CASSRADRVGSPLHF
-	TRBV2	TRBJ2-6	TGTGCCAGCAGTTACAGCCCCTCTGGGGCCAACGTCCTGACTTTC	CASSYSPSGANVLTF
TRBD1	TRBV5-1	TRBJ1-2	TGCGCCAGCAGCTTGGATACAGGGGCAGACGGCTACACCTTC	CASSLDTGADGYTF
-	TRBV29-1	TRBJ2-3	TGCAGCGCCGGGGGGCGGGGGATAGATACGCAGTATTTT	CSAGGRGIDTQYF
-	TRBV18	TRBJ2-7	TGTGCCAGCTCACCACTCGGGACTCCTAGCTCCTACGAGCAGTACTTC	CASSPLGTPSSYEQYF
-	TRBV10-3	TRBJ1-5	TGTGCCATCAGGGACGTAGGGGATCCGGGGCAGCCCCAGCATTTT	CAIRDVGDPGQPQHF
TRBD2	TRBV5-4	TRBJ2-1	TGTGCCAGCAGCTTGGCGGGCGGGAGGAACAATGAGCAGTTCTTC	CASSLAGGRNNEQFF
TRBD1	TRBV6-1	TRBJ2-7	TGTGCCAGCTCGATGGGGGACAGGGCGTCAGGTCGGCAGTACTTC	CASSMGDRASGRQYF
-	TRBV20-1	TRBJ1-1	TGCAGTGCTAGATGGAACACTGAAGCTTTCTTT	CSARWNTEAFF
-	TRBV15	TRBJ2-7	TGTGCCACCAGCAGAGATCCGGCACTAGGCTCCTACGAGCAGTACTTC	CATSRDPALGSYEQYF
-	TRBV30	TRBJ2-1	TGTGCCTGGAGCCCATTCGGGGGTTCCTACAATGAGCAGTTCTTC	CAWSPFGGSYNEQFF
TRBD1	TRBV5-4	TRBJ1-1	TGTGCCAGCAGCCTCGACAGGGGGCTCACTGAAGCTTTCTTT	CASSLDRGLTEAFF